This TCR beta chain is drawn from a study of glioma-infiltrating T cells. Study-wide results and limits: Tissue-blood divergence was below expectation in non-neoplastic patients, above in gliomas. Only very few CDR3 sequences appeared in both tissue and blood.

The CDR3 consists of 18 residues. Germline CDR1 and CDR2: LGHDT and YNNKEL (reference sequence). The iRepertoire nested amplicon-rescue multiplex PCR amplified TCR alpha and beta CDR3s from RNA. Tissue mRNA or PBMC total RNA, about 90-450 ng, went into one-step reverse transcription and amplification. MiXCR, run by TCRdb on the multiplex PCR reads, gives a single entry per CDR3 protein. The sample shows about 130,000 distinct CDR3 sequences, approximately 25% of them seen only once. A remark on this clonotype: Antigen: not known. One end of the junction fails to match germline, which may point to a read error.

This clonotype originated in a human donor with low-grade glioma or glioblastoma, undergoing nonglioma brain surgery, or in good health (not recorded which). The specimen was glioma tissue, nonneoplastic brain tissue, or PBMCs (not recorded which). This chain links TRBV3-1 with TRBJ2-7; 10 nucleotides match TRBD2. The CDR3 loop reads CASSQGYGLADGSYERYF. The CDR3 DNA is TGTGCCAGCAGCCAAGGGTACGGACTAGCGGATGGCTCCTACGAGCGGTACTTC.